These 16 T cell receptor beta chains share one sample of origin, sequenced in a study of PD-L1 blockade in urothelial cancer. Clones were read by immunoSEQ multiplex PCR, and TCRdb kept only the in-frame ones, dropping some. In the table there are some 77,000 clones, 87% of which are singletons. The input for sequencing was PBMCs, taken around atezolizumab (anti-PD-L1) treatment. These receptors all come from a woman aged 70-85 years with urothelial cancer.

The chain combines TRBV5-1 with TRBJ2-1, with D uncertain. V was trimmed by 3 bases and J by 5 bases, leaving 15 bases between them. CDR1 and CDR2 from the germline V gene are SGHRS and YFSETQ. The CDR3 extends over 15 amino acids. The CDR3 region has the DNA TGCGCCAGCAGCTCGGGTTTTCTATCGAACAATGAGCAGTTCTTC. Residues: CASSSGFLSNNEQFF.

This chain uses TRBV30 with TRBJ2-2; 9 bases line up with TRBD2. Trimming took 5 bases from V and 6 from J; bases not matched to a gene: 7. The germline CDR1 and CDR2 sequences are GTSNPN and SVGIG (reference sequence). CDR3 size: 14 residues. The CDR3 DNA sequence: TGTGCCTGGGGCCATAGCGGGAGTTCCGGGGAGCTGTTTTTT. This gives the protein CAWGHSGSSGELFF. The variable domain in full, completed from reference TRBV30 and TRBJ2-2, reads SQTIHQWPATLVQPVGSPLSLECTVEGTSNPNLYWYRQAAGRGLQLLFYSVGIGQISSEVPQNLSASRPQDRQFILSSKKLLLSDSGFYLCAWGHSGSSGELFFGEGSRLTVL.

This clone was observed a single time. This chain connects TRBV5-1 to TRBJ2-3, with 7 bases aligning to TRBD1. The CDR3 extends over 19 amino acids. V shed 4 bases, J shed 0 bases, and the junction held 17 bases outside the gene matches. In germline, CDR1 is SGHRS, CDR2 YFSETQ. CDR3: CASSNGAVGDSLSTDTQYF. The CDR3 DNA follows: TGCGCCAGCAGCAACGGCGCGGTAGGGGACAGCCTTAGCACAGATACGCAGTATTTT.

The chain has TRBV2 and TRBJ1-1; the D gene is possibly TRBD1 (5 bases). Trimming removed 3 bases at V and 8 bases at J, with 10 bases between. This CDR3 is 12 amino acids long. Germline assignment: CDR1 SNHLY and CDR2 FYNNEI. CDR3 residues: CASSDDSVEAFF. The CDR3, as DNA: TGTGCCAGCAGTGACGACAGTGTCGAAGCTTTCTTT.

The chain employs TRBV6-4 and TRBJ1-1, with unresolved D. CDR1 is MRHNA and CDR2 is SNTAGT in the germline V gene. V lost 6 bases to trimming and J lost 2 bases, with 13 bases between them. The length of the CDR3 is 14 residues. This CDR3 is CASRLFGGNTEAFF. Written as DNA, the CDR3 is TGTGCCAGCAGACTATTTGGAGGAAACACTGAAGCTTTCTTT.

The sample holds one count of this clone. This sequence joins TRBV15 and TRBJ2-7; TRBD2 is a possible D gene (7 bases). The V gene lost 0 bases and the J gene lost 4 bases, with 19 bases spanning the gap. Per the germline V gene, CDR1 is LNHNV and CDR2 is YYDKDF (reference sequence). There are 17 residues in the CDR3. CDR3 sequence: CATSRDWGGHILYEQYF. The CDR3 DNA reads TGTGCCACCAGCAGAGATTGGGGGGGCCATATCCTATACGAGCAGTACTTC. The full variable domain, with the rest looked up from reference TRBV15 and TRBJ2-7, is DAMVIQNPRYQVTQFGKPVTLSCSQTLNHNVMYWYQQKSSQAPKLLFHYYDKDFNNEADTPDNFQSRRPNTSFCFLDIRSPGLGDTAMYLCATSRDWGGHILYEQYFGPGTRLTVT.

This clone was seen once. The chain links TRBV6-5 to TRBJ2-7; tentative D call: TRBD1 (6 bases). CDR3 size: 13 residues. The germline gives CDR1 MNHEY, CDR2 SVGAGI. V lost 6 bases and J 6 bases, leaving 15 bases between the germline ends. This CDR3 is CASRKTGTLEQYF. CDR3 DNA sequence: TGTGCCAGCAGGAAAACAGGGACGCTCGAGCAGTACTTC.

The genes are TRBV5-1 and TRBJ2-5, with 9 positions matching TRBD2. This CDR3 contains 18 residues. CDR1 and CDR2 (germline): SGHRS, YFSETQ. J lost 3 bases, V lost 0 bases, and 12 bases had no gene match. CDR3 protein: CASSLAGRVAGVEETQYF. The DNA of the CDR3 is TGCGCCAGCAGCTTGGCCGGGAGAGTAGCGGGAGTGGAAGAGACCCAGTACTTC. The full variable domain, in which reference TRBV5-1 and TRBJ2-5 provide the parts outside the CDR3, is KAGVTQTPRYLIKTRGQQVTLSCSPISGHRSVSWYQQTPGQGLQFLFEYFSETQRNKGNFPGRFSGRQFSNSRSEMNVSTLELGDSALYLCASSLAGRVAGVEETQYFGPGTRLLVL.

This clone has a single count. CDR3 DNA sequence: TGTGCCAGCAGTTACGTGCGGGGGGCTGGAAACACCATATATTTT. Amino acids: CASSYVRGAGNTIYF. The rearrangement uses TRBV6-6 and TRBJ1-3, with a possible D match to TRBD1 (5 bases). Trimming took off 2 bases at V and 2 bases at J, with 10 bases between the two ends. The CDR3 spans 15 residues. Germline CDR1 MNHNY, CDR2 SVGAGI (reference sequence).

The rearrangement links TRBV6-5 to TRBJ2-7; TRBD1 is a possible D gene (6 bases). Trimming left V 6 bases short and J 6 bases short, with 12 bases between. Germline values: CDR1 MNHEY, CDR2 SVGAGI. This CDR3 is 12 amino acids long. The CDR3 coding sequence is TGTGCCAGCAGCCTTAGGGGGACCGAGCAGTACTTC. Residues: CASSLRGTEQYF.

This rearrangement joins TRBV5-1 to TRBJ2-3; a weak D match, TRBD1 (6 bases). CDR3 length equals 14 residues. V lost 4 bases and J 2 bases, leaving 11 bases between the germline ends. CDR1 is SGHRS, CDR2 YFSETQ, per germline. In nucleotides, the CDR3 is TGCGCCAGCAGCCGGGACACCCCCACAGATACGCAGTATTTT. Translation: CASSRDTPTDTQYF.

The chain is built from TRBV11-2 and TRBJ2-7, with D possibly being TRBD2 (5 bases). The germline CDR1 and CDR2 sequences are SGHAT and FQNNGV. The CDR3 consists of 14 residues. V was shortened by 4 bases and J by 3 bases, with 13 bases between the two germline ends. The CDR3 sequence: CASSSDGLNYEQYF. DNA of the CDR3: TGTGCCAGCAGCTCGGACGGACTTAACTACGAGCAGTACTTC.

The CDR3 nucleotides read TGTGCCAGCAGCCTAACGACCTGGGACAGCCCCTGGATGAACACTGAAGCTTTCTTT. It translates to CASSLTTWDSPWMNTEAFF. The chain joins TRBV5-4 to TRBJ1-1, with 7 bases lining up with TRBD1. Trimming cost V 4 bases and J 0 bases; bases outside gene matches: 18. The germline CDR1 and CDR2 sequences are SGHNT and YYREEE (reference sequence). This CDR3 is 19 amino acids long.

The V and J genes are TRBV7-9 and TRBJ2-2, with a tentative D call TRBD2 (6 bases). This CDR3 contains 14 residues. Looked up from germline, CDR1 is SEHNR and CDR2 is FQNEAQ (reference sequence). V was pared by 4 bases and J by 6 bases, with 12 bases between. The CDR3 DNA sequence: TGTGCCAGCAGCTGGGAGGCCTCGCCCGGGGAGCTGTTTTTT. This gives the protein CASSWEASPGELFF.

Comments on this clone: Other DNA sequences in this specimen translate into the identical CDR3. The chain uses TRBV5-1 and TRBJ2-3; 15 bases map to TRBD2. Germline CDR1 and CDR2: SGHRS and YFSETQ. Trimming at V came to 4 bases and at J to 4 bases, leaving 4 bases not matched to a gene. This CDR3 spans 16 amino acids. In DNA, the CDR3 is TGCGCCAGCAGCCTAGGACTAGCGGGGGGGCCAGATACGCAGTATTTT. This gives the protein CASSLGLAGGPDTQYF.

The CDR3 protein is CASKEASWEQYF. CDR3 nucleotides: TGTGCCAGCAAGGAGGCCTCCTGGGAGCAGTACTTC. V and J are TRBV2 and TRBJ2-7, with D possibly TRBD2 on 5 matching bases. The CDR3 spans 12 residues. Trimming took off 7 bases at V and 7 bases at J, with 14 bases between the two ends. Germline lookup yields CDR1 SNHLY and CDR2 FYNNEI.